This T cell receptor beta chain was identified during a study of shared clonotypes between healthy human individuals (dated by TCRdb to 2018 to 2021). Describing the broader study: The cohort comprised a couple of women and a few men aged 18 to 49 years. Different laboratories and diverse techniques were used to prepare libraries and sequence TCR repertoires, to increase sequencing depth and limit assay-specific biases. Blood TCR repertoires of about 5 healthy adults were deeply sequenced to estimate repertoire size and the extent of clonotype sharing between individuals. For each donor, CD4 naive and CD4 memory were each given three plates, CD8 naive was given two plates, and CD8 memory was given one plate. Between about 0.9 and 10 billion PBMCs per donor were obtained by leukapheresis.

V loses 0 bases, J loses 3 bases, and the germline ends lie 9 bases apart. According to the germline V gene (reference sequence), CDR1 reads GTSNPN and CDR2 reads SVGIG. The CDR3 spans 13 residues, from the cysteine through the phenylalanine. Kept here is only the CDR3 DNA, which spans 39 bases and is read in frame from base 1. Using the deep immunoSEQ assay, multiplex PCR amplified TCR CDR3 regions from genomic DNA. Extracted genomic DNA from each cell subset was distributed evenly across all wells of several immunoSEQ 96-well plates, and each plate was treated as a replicate. For sorted subsets, approximately 0.2 ug of genomic DNA, equivalent to around 30,000 T cell genomes, went into each replicate PCR. Purified libraries were measured with a Qubit 3.0 fluorometer, size-checked on a Bioanalyzer 2100, and measured again with the KAPA Library Quantification kit. A separate single-read 150-cycle Illumina NextSeq 550 flow cell was used to sequence each immunoSEQ 96-well plate. On the study's bioinformatics: The immunoSEQ output contained only junctional sequences without quality scores, so filtering could not match that applied to full-length reads. To assign V/J genes and CDR3, sequences were annotated against IMGT germline references using PyIR, a Python wrapper for IgBLAST v1.9. Reads were removed for weak V/J assignments (E-value above 1e-6), missing CDR3, stop codons, out-of-frame junctions, or ambiguous translated residues. V3J clonotypes were defined by identical inferred V gene, J gene, and CDR3 amino acid sequence. The percentage overlap between two repertoires was calculated by dividing the number of shared unique clonotypes by the size of the smaller repertoire. Three approaches were used to assess repertoire richness: RTK rarefaction, the Chao1 estimator, and Recon v2.1 estimates of unobserved clonotypes. Generation probabilities for all TCRbeta clonotypes obtained by the gDNA method from a handful of donors were computed using OLGA. Sourced from immuneACCESS, this table was stored by TCRdb with only in-frame sequences that have V and J called. A share of the clones is absent; for the studies checked, an unresolved V gene accounts for under half, and the remainder has no known explanation. V and J calls and clone size are those listed in that table; D and trimming were worked out from the DNA. The sample contains hundreds of thousands of clones, 95% to 97% of them found a single time. In total, the top ten clones hold 0.06% of the sample.

On this clone: Its antigen is not yet known. No clone much larger than this one lies a single base away; base qualities are absent.

Donors were healthy HIV-negative adults with no recently reported acute infections or vaccinations. All donors were Caucasian adults living in Nashville, Tennessee, USA. CD4+ T cells were enriched by magnetic negative selection; naive cells were then positively selected on CD45RA, and the negative fraction formed the memory subset. Blood was obtained by leukapheresis, after which PBMCs were separated by Ficoll-Histopaque density gradient centrifugation and cryopreserved in liquid nitrogen vapor phase. Purity and quantity of every magnetically sorted T cell population were checked by analytical flow cytometry. Genomic DNA was isolated from every sorted fraction and measured by UV absorbance on a Nanodrop 2000c. General conclusions and limits of the study: Because the study included only a small number of donors, the genetic and exposure-history diversity represented was limited. Sampling was restricted to blood, and TCR repertoires in tissues likely differ from the TCR repertoires found in blood. Based on pairwise subsampling, the degree of clonotype sharing among donors was expected to be affected by sequencing depth. Larger estimated clonotype richness was generally found for naive subsets than for memory subsets. When a few donors were compared, the shared fraction of clonotypes was 5% to 6.5% for naive CD4, 3.5% to 4% for naive CD8, roughly 2.5% for memory CD4, and approximately 0.4% for memory CD8. Even with the large sequencing depth, rarefaction of the sorted-subset datasets indicated that sequencing was incomplete. Compared with non-shared clonotypes, clonotypes shared by all four sorted-subset donors had higher generation probabilities.

The sequencing sample was made of naive CD4+ T cells sorted from blood. This specimen's cell subset or site label, per the study, means: CD45RA+ positively selected. The chain is made from TRBV30 and TRBJ2-7, with a tentative D gene TRBD2 over 6 matching bases. This TCR was sampled from a woman in her 30s in good health. At the DNA level, the sequence is TGTGCCTGGAGTGTACACGGGAGCTACGAGCAGTACTTC. It translates to CAWSVHGSYEQYF. The full variable domain, with segments outside the CDR3 supplied by the reference TRBV30 and TRBJ2-7 proteins, appears as SQTIHQWPATLVQPVGSPLSLECTVEGTSNPNLYWYRQAAGRGLQLLFYSVGIGQISSEVPQNLSASRPQDRQFILSSKKLLLSDSGFYLCAWSVHGSYEQYFGPGTRLTVT.